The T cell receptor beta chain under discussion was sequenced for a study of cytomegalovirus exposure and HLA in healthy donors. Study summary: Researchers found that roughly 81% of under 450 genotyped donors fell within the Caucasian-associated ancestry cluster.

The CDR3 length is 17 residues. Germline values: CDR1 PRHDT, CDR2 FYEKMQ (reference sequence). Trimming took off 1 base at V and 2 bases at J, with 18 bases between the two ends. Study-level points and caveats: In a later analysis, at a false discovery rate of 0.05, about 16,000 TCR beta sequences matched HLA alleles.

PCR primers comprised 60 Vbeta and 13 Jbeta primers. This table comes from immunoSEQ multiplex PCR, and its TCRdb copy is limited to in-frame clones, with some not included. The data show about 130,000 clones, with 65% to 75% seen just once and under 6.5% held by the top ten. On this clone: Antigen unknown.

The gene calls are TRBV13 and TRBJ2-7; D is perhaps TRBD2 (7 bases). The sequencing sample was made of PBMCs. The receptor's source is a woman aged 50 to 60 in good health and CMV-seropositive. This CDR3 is CASSLVLRGGGAYEQYF. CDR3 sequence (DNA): TGTGCCAGCAGCTTAGTCTTACGGGGAGGGGGAGCCTACGAGCAGTACTTC. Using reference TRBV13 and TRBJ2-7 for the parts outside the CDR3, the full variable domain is AAGVIQSPRHLIKEKRETATLKCYPIPRHDTVYWYQQGPGQDPQFLISFYEKMQSDKGSIPDRFSAQQFSDYHSELNMSSLELGDSALYFCASSLVLRGGGAYEQYFGPGTRLTVT.